These 4 T cell receptor beta chains were all obtained from the same sample, sequenced in a study of T cell responses to AZD1222 COVID-19 vaccine. Only in-frame clones appear in the TCRdb table, and some are missing; sequencing was by immunoSEQ multiplex PCR. This sample has fewer than 90,000 clones; roughly 86% occur once, and the top ten carry around 5.9%. Material: peripheral blood, obtained 28 days after the second AZD1222 dose. All receptors come from an adult who received the AZD1222 COVID-19 vaccine.

The rearrangement uses TRBV9 and TRBJ2-7, with 7 bases matching TRBD1. The CDR3 is 15 residues long. V gave up 4 bases and J gave up 2 bases; unmatched junction bases: 9. Per germline, CDR1 SGDLS and CDR2 YYNGEE. CDR3 nucleotides: TGTGCCAGCAGCCTGAGGGCAGGGGGTCCCTACGAGCAGTACTTC. Encoded protein: CASSLRAGGPYEQYF.

The chain carries TRBV2 and TRBJ2-5, with 11 nucleotides matching TRBD1. The CDR3 is 14 residues long. Germline CDR1 and CDR2: SNHLY and FYNNEI. The V segment lost 4 bases and the J segment 5 bases; nucleotides outside the gene matches: 3. The CDR3 sequence is CASSGTGGRETQYF. In DNA, the CDR3 is TGTGCCAGCAGTGGGACAGGGGGCAGGGAGACCCAGTACTTC. Full variable domain (outside the CDR3, taken from reference TRBV2 and TRBJ2-5): EPEVTQTPSHQVTQMGQEVILRCVPISNHLYFYWYRQILGQKVEFLVSFYNNEISEKSEIFDDQFSVERPDGSNFTLKIRSTKLEDSAMYFCASSGTGGRETQYFGPGTRLLVL.

This rearrangement joins TRBV28 to TRBJ2-3; 14 bases are a match to TRBD2. The V segment lost 2 bases and the J segment 2 bases; nucleotides outside the gene matches: 12. This CDR3 has 20 amino acids. The V gene's germline CDR1 is MDHEN and CDR2 SYDVKM. CDR3 region: CASSLTAVGTSGRATDTQYF. CDR3 sequence (DNA): TGTGCCAGCAGTTTAACGGCCGTCGGGACTAGCGGGAGAGCCACAGATACGCAGTATTTT.

This clone was found once. The gene calls are TRBV19 and TRBJ2-7; D might be TRBD2 (6 bases). CDR1 and CDR2 from the germline V gene are LNHDA and SQIVND (reference sequence). CDR3 length equals 14 residues. Trimming took 4 bases from V and 4 from J, leaving 14 bases between them. The CDR3 sequence is CASSRTGTGYEQYF. The CDR3 region has the DNA TGTGCCAGTAGTAGAACCGGGACTGGTTACGAGCAGTACTTC.